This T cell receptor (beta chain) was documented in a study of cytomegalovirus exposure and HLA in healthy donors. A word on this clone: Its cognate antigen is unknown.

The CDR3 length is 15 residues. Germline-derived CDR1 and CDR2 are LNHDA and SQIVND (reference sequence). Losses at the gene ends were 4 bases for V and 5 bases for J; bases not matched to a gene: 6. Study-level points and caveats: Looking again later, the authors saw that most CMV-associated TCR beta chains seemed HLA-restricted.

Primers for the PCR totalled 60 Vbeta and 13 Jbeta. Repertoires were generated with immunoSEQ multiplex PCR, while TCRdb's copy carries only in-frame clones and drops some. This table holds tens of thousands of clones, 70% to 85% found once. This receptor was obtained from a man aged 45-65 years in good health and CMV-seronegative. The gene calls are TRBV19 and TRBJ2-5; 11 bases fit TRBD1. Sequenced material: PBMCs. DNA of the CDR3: TGTGCCAGTAGTACTCGGACAGGGGGCCGGGAGACCCAGTACTTC. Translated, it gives CASSTRTGGRETQYF.